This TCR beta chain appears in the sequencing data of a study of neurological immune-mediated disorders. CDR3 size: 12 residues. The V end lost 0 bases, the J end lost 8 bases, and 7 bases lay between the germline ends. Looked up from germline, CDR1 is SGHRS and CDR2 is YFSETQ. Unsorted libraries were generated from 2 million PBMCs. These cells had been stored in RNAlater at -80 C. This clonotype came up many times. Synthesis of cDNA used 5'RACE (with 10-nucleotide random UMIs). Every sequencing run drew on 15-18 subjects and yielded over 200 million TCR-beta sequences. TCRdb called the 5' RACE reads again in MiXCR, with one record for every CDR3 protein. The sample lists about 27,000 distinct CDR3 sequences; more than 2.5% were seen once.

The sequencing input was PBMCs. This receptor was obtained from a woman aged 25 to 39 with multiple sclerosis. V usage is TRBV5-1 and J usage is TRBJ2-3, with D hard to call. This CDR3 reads CASSLEEGTQYF. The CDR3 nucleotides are TGCGCCAGCAGCTTGGAAGAAGGTACGCAGTATTTT.